This T cell receptor beta chain was identified during a study of shared clonotypes between healthy human individuals. Study as a whole: Researchers drew samples from a couple of women and a few men aged 18 to 49.

Libraries were prepared by immunoSEQ multiplex PCR; TCRdb keeps only in-frame clonotypes and omits some of them. The table lists fewer than 3 million clones, around 93% of them singletons, with around 0.4% in the top ten. This clone has just one count. CDR3 length equals 14 residues. V gave up 4 bases and J gave up 2 bases, with 12 bases separating them. The germline V gene has CDR1 MNHNS and CDR2 SASEGT. The clonotype originates from a man aged 18 to 30 in good health. Some clones in this sample may be carry-over from other donors' samples. This chain uses TRBV6-1 with TRBJ2-7; maybe TRBD1 (6 bases). The material sequenced was naive CD4+ T cells from PBMCs. As for subset: CD45RA+ positively selected. The CDR3 is CASSVVTGPYEQYF. CDR3 nucleotide sequence: TGTGCCAGCAGTGTAGTCACAGGGCCCTACGAGCAGTACTTC.